The 31 T cell receptor beta chains listed next were all sequenced from one sample in a study of cytotoxic CD8 clonotypes in ibrutinib-treated CLL. Assay: immunoSEQ multiplex PCR; the TCRdb copy retains only in-frame clones and omits some. The sample lists fewer than 200,000 clones, under 90% seen once, with about 4.9% in the top ten. This material consisted of PBMCs, taken after 24 months of ibrutinib treatment. Every receptor here comes from a human donor with chronic lymphocytic leukemia.

The sample holds one count of this clone. V gene TRBV5-5 combines with J gene TRBJ1-5; D gene ambiguous. Trimming removed 0 bases from V and 1 base from J, with 14 bases in between. The germline gives CDR1 SGHKS, CDR2 YYEKEE (reference sequence). CDR3 size: 17 residues. In nucleotides, the CDR3 is TGTGCCAGCAGCTTGGTTGGGGTAGGCCAGAGCAATCAGCCCCAGCATTTT. Translated: CASSLVGVGQSNQPQHF.

This rearrangement joins TRBV7-6 to TRBJ1-1; D is perhaps TRBD1 (5 bases). This CDR3 has 14 residues. CDR1 is SGHVS and CDR2 is FNYEAQ in the germline V gene. Trimming removed 3 bases from V and 0 bases from J, with 8 bases in between. The CDR3 nucleotides read TGTGCCAGCAGCTTTGGAGGGGTGAACACTGAAGCTTTCTTT. This codes for CASSFGGVNTEAFF.

This sequence joins TRBV7-2 and TRBJ1-2, with D possibly TRBD1 on 6 matching bases. The V and J ends lost 4 bases and 2 bases respectively, with 14 bases between them. The length of the CDR3 is 15 residues. Germline-derived CDR1 and CDR2 are SGHTA and FQGNSA. CDR3 in amino acids: CASSSRQVRNYGYTF. As DNA, the CDR3 is TGTGCCAGCAGCTCCCGACAGGTTAGGAACTATGGCTACACCTTC.

The gene calls are TRBV23-1 and TRBJ1-5; D unresolved. TRBV23-1 falls under the ORF class, with uncertain function. Trimming left V 0 bases short and J 4 bases short, with 4 bases between. This CDR3 has 13 amino acids. The CDR3 protein is CASSQSGNQPQHF. CDR3 nucleotides: TGCGCCAGCAGTCAATCAGGAAATCAGCCCCAGCATTTT.

V gene TRBV19 combines with J gene TRBJ1-1; D may be TRBD1 (5 bases). The germline V gene encodes CDR1 LNHDA and CDR2 SQIVND (reference sequence). The CDR3 totals 11 residues. The V end lost 5 bases, the J end lost 4 bases, and 5 bases lay between the germline ends. The CDR3 loop is CASSGATEAFF. The CDR3 region has the DNA TGTGCCAGTAGTGGGGCCACTGAAGCTTTCTTT.

The chain is built from TRBV7-2 and TRBJ2-7; D perhaps matches TRBD2 (5 bases). V was pared by 5 bases and J by 0 bases, with 17 bases between. The CDR3 runs to 16 residues. CDR1 is SGHTA and CDR2 is FQGNSA in the germline V gene. DNA of the CDR3: TGTGCCAGCAGCCCCCCTCCGCGCGGGCTCTCCTACGAGCAGTACTTC. It specifies CASSPPPRGLSYEQYF. Looking up the rest from reference TRBV7-2 and TRBJ2-7 gives the full variable domain: GAGVSQSPSNKVTEKGKDVELRCDPISGHTALYWYRQSLGQGLEFLIYFQGNSAPDKSGLPSDRFSAERTGGSVSTLTIQRTQQEDSAVYLCASSPPPRGLSYEQYFGPGTRLTVT.

This clone was seen a single time. V gene TRBV30 combines with J gene TRBJ1-1, with D possibly TRBD1 on 5 matching bases. The V gene's germline CDR1 is GTSNPN and CDR2 SVGIG (reference sequence). V shed 5 bases and J shed 8 bases, with 15 bases lying between them. The CDR3 runs to 12 residues. In DNA, the CDR3 is TGTGCCTGGTACGGGGCCCGCCCGGAAGCTTTCTTT. It is translated as CAWYGARPEAFF. The variable domain in full, with the rest retrieved from reference TRBV30 and TRBJ1-1, is SQTIHQWPATLVQPVGSPLSLECTVEGTSNPNLYWYRQAAGRGLQLLFYSVGIGQISSEVPQNLSASRPQDRQFILSSKKLLLSDSGFYLCAWYGARPEAFFGQGTRLTVV.

The J gene is TRBJ2-7, the V gene TRBV10-3, with TRBD2 as a possible D gene (5 bases). CDR3 length: 16 residues. The ends were cut back, 0 bases at V and 7 bases at J, with 19 bases in the middle. Germline CDR1 is ENHRY and CDR2 is SYGVKD. Here the CDR3 DNA reads TGTGCCATCAGTGAGTCTGCGCGGGTAGCTGGGGATGAGCAGTACTTC. Its translation is CAISESARVAGDEQYF.

CDR3: CASSLKLAGGVDETQYF. In DNA form, the CDR3 reads TGTGCCAGCAGCTTAAAACTAGCGGGAGGGGTTGACGAGACCCAGTACTTC. The V and J genes are TRBV11-3 and TRBJ2-5; 13 nucleotides match TRBD2. This CDR3 contains 17 residues. V lost 2 bases, J lost 5 bases, and 8 bases stayed unmatched. Germline V gene data show CDR1 as SGHNT and CDR2 as YENEEA.

The rearrangement uses TRBV7-3 and TRBJ2-7; 13 bases are shared with TRBD2. This CDR3 spans 15 amino acids. Germline-derived CDR1 and CDR2 are SGHTA and FQGTGA. Losses at the gene ends were 4 bases for V and 0 bases for J; bases not matched to a gene: 0. The CDR3 region has the DNA TGTGCCAGCAGCTGGACTAGCGGGAGCTCCTACGAGCAGTACTTC. Its translation: CASSWTSGSSYEQYF.

This chain joins TRBV19 and TRBJ2-7; 9 positions match TRBD2. The germline V gene encodes CDR1 LNHDA and CDR2 SQIVND (reference sequence). The CDR3 runs to 16 residues. The trim removed 5 bases at V and 2 bases at J, leaving 10 bases unmatched. CDR3 bases: TGTGCCAGTAGTCCGCCGCTAGCGGGGCCCCCCTACGAGCAGTACTTC. This codes for CASSPPLAGPPYEQYF.

V usage is TRBV7-2 and J usage is TRBJ2-7; D ambiguous. Trimming removed 0 bases from V and 4 bases from J, with 4 bases in between. This CDR3 contains 12 residues. Looked up from germline, CDR1 is SGHTA and CDR2 is FQGNSA. The CDR3, as DNA: TGTGCCAGCAGCTTAGCTATGTACGAGCAGTACTTC. Its protein is CASSLAMYEQYF.

This clone has at least ten counts. The chain recombines TRBV7-3 with TRBJ2-5; D is possibly TRBD1 (6 bases). Germline lookup yields CDR1 SGHTA and CDR2 FQGTGA. Trimming left V 5 bases short and J 3 bases short, with 16 bases between. There are 15 residues in the CDR3. CDR3 loop: CASSLTGLGEETQYF. The DNA for the CDR3 is TGTGCCAGCAGCCTCACAGGGTTAGGGGAAGAGACCCAGTACTTC.

The J gene is TRBJ1-3, the V gene TRBV6-5; tentative D call: TRBD1 (5 bases). Per the germline V gene, CDR1 is MNHEY and CDR2 is SVGAGI. This CDR3 spans 16 amino acids. The ends were cut back, 2 bases at V and 0 bases at J, with 11 bases in the middle. This chain's CDR3 is CASSYRGSLSGNTIYF. The CDR3 DNA reads as TGTGCCAGCAGTTACCGGGGGAGCCTCTCTGGAAACACCATATATTTT.

The V gene is TRBV9, the J gene TRBJ1-1; tentative D call: TRBD1 (5 bases). The V and J ends lost 2 bases and 4 bases respectively, with 15 bases between them. This CDR3 region has 15 residues. Germline V gene lookup returns CDR1 SGDLS and CDR2 YYNGEE. CDR3 sequence (DNA): TGTGCCAGCAGCGTCACAGCAGGGTTGGGCACTGAAGCTTTCTTT. Translating gives CASSVTAGLGTEAFF.

The chain links TRBV28 to TRBJ1-1, with D uncertain. CDR1 and CDR2 from the germline V gene are MDHEN and SYDVKM. V was cut by 7 bases and J by 10 bases, with 19 bases left in between. The CDR3 is 13 residues long. CDR3 coding DNA: TGTGCCAGCACGAAGATACAACTTAGTATAGCTTTCTTT. Translation gives CASTKIQLSIAFF.

V and J are TRBV30 and TRBJ1-3; no definite D call. V lost 0 bases and J 2 bases, leaving 11 bases between the germline ends. The germline CDR1 and CDR2 sequences are GTSNPN and SVGIG (reference sequence). This CDR3 has 15 amino acids. CDR3 DNA: TGTGCCTGGAGTGTTGGGTTGGTTCCTGGAAACACCATATATTTT. Amino acids: CAWSVGLVPGNTIYF.

This clone was seen once. The V gene is TRBV6-4, the J gene TRBJ1-6; 10 bases are a match to TRBD1. The CDR3 has 15 residues. J lost 6 bases, V lost 7 bases, and 6 bases had no gene match. Germline lookup yields CDR1 MRHNA and CDR2 SNTAGT. The chain's CDR3 is CASTPTGGGNSPLHF. The DNA for the CDR3 is TGTGCCAGCACCCCGACAGGGGGCGGTAATTCACCCCTCCACTTT.

The CDR3 sequence is CASSPKAGGYEKLFF. In DNA form, the CDR3 reads TGTGCCAGCTCACCTAAGGCAGGGGGCTATGAAAAACTGTTTTTT. This sequence joins TRBV18 and TRBJ1-4; 8 bases map to TRBD1. Germline V lookup: CDR1 KGHSH, CDR2 LQKENI. With 3 bases clipped from V and 6 bases from J, the junction kept 6 bases outside the gene matches. The CDR3 is 15 amino acids.

The DNA for the CDR3 is TGTGCCACCAGCAGAAGGTTGTCCTACGAGCAGTACTTC. Amino acid sequence: CATSRRLSYEQYF. The rearrangement uses TRBV15 and TRBJ2-7; D is unclear. Trimming pared 2 bases from V and 1 base from J, leaving 6 bases between. Germline loops: CDR1 LNHNV, CDR2 YYDKDF (reference sequence). The CDR3 has 13 residues.

This clone was detected a few times. The chain couples TRBV7-2 to TRBJ2-7; 8 bases map to TRBD1. V gave up 4 bases and J gave up 6 bases; unmatched junction bases: 5. The CDR3 is 13 residues long. Per germline, CDR1 SGHTA and CDR2 FQGNSA. CDR3: CASSSRTGSEQYF. The CDR3 bases are TGTGCCAGCAGCTCTCGGACAGGGTCCGAGCAGTACTTC. The variable domain in full, completed from reference TRBV7-2 and TRBJ2-7, reads GAGVSQSPSNKVTEKGKDVELRCDPISGHTALYWYRQSLGQGLEFLIYFQGNSAPDKSGLPSDRFSAERTGGSVSTLTIQRTQQEDSAVYLCASSSRTGSEQYFGPGTRLTVT.

Of note for this clone: This sample also contains other DNA sequences that code for the same CDR3. V usage is TRBV9 and J usage is TRBJ2-5; 13 nucleotides align to TRBD2. This CDR3 spans 17 amino acids. Germline CDR1 is SGDLS and CDR2 is YYNGEE. Losses at the gene ends were 0 bases for V and 4 bases for J; bases not matched to a gene: 6. This CDR3 reads CASSVGGLAGAGETQYF. The CDR3 DNA sequence: TGTGCCAGCAGCGTAGGCGGACTAGCGGGAGCTGGAGAGACCCAGTACTTC. Looking up the rest from reference TRBV9 and TRBJ2-5 gives the full variable domain: DSGVTQTPKHLITATGQRVTLRCSPRSGDLSVYWYQQSLDQGLQFLIQYYNGEERAKGNILERFSAQQFPDLHSELNLSSLELGDSALYFCASSVGGLAGAGETQYFGPGTRLLVL.

J is TRBJ2-5 and V is TRBV11-2; D gene unclear. The CDR3 extends over 16 amino acids. V lost 1 base and J 2 bases, leaving 14 bases between the germline ends. Germline V gives CDR1 SGHAT, CDR2 FQNNGV. Here the CDR3 reads CASSLGTLSGQETQYF. The CDR3 DNA reads TGTGCCAGCAGCTTAGGTACTCTGTCAGGACAAGAGACCCAGTACTTC.

The chain is built from TRBV7-9 and TRBJ1-1; D not certain. CDR3 length: 16 amino acids. Per germline, CDR1 SEHNR and CDR2 FQNEAQ (reference sequence). V was pared by 5 bases and J by 0 bases, with 16 bases between. The CDR3 is CASSLREQPLNTEAFF. For the CDR3, the DNA is TGTGCCAGCAGCCTTCGAGAACAGCCACTGAACACTGAAGCTTTCTTT.

J is TRBJ2-7 and V is TRBV7-2; D remains unclear. This CDR3 has 15 amino acids. Trimming left V 1 base short and J 2 bases short, with 12 bases between. Looked up from germline, CDR1 is SGHTA and CDR2 is FQGNSA. In DNA, the CDR3 is TGTGCCAGCAGCTTAGGCGTCAGTACAACCTACGAGCAGTACTTC. Amino acids: CASSLGVSTTYEQYF.

This rearrangement joins TRBV11-2 to TRBJ2-5; 8 bases align to TRBD2. The J call may be incorrect, as the DNA end agrees better with TRBJ2-7. The CDR3 contains 15 residues. The V gene's germline CDR1 is SGHAT and CDR2 FQNNGV. In DNA, the CDR3 is TGTGCCAGCAGCTTTATGCTAGCGGGCCCCTACGAGCAGTACTTC. This encodes CASSFMLAGPYEQYF.

The chain is built from TRBV4-2 and TRBJ2-3; 10 bases are a match to TRBD2. CDR3 length: 16 amino acids. The trim removed 1 base at V and 2 bases at J, leaving 3 bases unmatched. The germline gives CDR1 LGHNA, CDR2 YNFKEQ. CDR3 in amino acids: CASSQGTSGATDTQYF. The CDR3 DNA follows: TGTGCCAGCAGCCAAGGGACTAGCGGAGCCACAGATACGCAGTATTTT.

This clone was seen a single time. V and J are TRBV30 and TRBJ1-4; D is unresolved. Trimming stripped 0 bases from V and 5 bases from J, with 10 bases between. Germline CDR1 GTSNPN, CDR2 SVGIG (reference sequence). This CDR3 is 14 amino acids long. In DNA, the CDR3 is TGTGCCTGGAGTGTAATGTCCGCAAATGAAAAACTGTTTTTT. This sequence encodes CAWSVMSANEKLFF.

The chain uses TRBV7-9 and TRBJ1-1; 7 bases agree with TRBD1. This CDR3 is built from 14 residues. The V gene end was trimmed by 6 bases and the J gene end by 7 bases; junction bases not matched to a gene: 11. Germline V lookup: CDR1 SEHNR, CDR2 FQNEAQ (reference sequence). The CDR3 DNA follows: TGTGCCAGCAGGGCAGGACAGGTAAACGTTGAAGCTTTCTTT. Its protein product is CASRAGQVNVEAFF.

The V gene is TRBV28, the J gene TRBJ1-4, with a weak D call TRBD1 (5 bases). Trimming shortened V by 3 bases and J by 1 base, and 12 bases separated the two germline ends. The germline V gene encodes CDR1 MDHEN and CDR2 SYDVKM. The CDR3 length is 16 residues. The CDR3, as DNA: TGTGCCAGCAGTTTCCAAAGAACAGGAACTAATGAAAAACTGTTTTTT. It encodes CASSFQRTGTNEKLFF. Variable domain in full (rest from reference TRBV28 and TRBJ1-4): DVKVTQSSRYLVKRTGEKVFLECVQDMDHENMFWYRQDPGLGLRLIYFSYDVKMKEKGDIPEGYSVSREKKERFSLILESASTNQTSMYLCASSFQRTGTNEKLFFGSGTQLSVL.

V is TRBV7-9 and J is TRBJ1-4, with a weak D call TRBD1 (6 bases). The germline V and J ends were trimmed by 5 bases and 4 bases, with 17 bases remaining between them. Germline V gene data show CDR1 as SEHNR and CDR2 as FQNEAQ (reference sequence). The CDR3 is 16 amino acids. CDR3 sequence (DNA): TGTGCCAGCAGCGCAGGACTGACAGGCTTTAATGAAAAACTGTTTTTT. It encodes CASSAGLTGFNEKLFF.